This paragraph covers one T cell receptor beta chain sequence. TCRdb's copy holds only in-frame clones and misses some; the assay was immunoSEQ multiplex PCR. This table has tens of thousands of clones, approximately 82% appearing once. These data come from a study of PD-L1 blockade in urothelial cancer. Overall study context: The study recovered a median of about 150,000 T cells per blood sample.

This clonotype was obtained from a man in his sixties with urothelial cancer. The sample here was PBMCs, taken around atezolizumab (anti-PD-L1) treatment.

The CDR3 here is CASSSARQFNSGNTIYF. The CDR3 region has the DNA TGTGCCAGCAGCTCAGCCCGACAGTTTAACTCTGGAAACACCATATATTTT. This sequence joins TRBV7-9 and TRBJ1-3, with D possibly TRBD1 on 5 matching bases. The V and J ends lost 4 bases and 0 bases respectively, with 16 bases between them. The CDR3 spans 17 residues. Germline-derived CDR1 and CDR2 are SEHNR and FQNEAQ (reference sequence).